These 8 T cell receptor beta chains share one sample of origin, sequenced in a study of tumor-infiltrating lymphocytes in primary liver carcinoma (TCRdb year 2017). Blood RNA was extracted from unsorted whole blood using TRIzol reagent, and germline DNA was obtained with the DNeasy Blood & Tissue kit. TCRdb shows the sequencer as Illumina HiSeq 2500. Using a constant-region primer and ProtoScript II reverse transcriptase, TCRbeta-specific cDNA was reverse-transcribed from roughly 500 ng total RNA. Construction of the TCRbeta libraries relied on three nested rounds of multiplex PCR, following a slightly modified ARM-PCR procedure. Multiplex TRBV1-TRBV30 forward primers and a Cbeta reverse primer were used in the first two PCR rounds, each of which was run for roughly 10 cycles. TCRdb trimmed the raw reads at Q25, called clones with MiXCR and kept productive beta chains. Identical CDR3 protein sequences are pooled into one entry, listed with their most common genes and DNA. The sample table lists approximately 330,000 distinct CDR3 sequences, around 60% of them with a count of one. Of the sample, 6.5% is held by the ten largest clones.

Sequencing input: peripheral blood. These receptors all come from a man in his forties or fifties with primary liver carcinoma and hepatitis B virus infection.

With regard to this clonotype: One base away lies a much larger clone, so this may be a sequencing read error. This sequence joins TRBV28 and TRBJ2-4; 7 bases align to TRBD1. V trimming: 6 bases; J trimming: 9 bases; junction bases outside the gene matches: 8. This CDR3 is 13 amino acids long. Germline CDR1 reads MDHEN; CDR2 reads SYDVKM. The CDR3 loop is CASSRQGESIQYF. DNA of the CDR3: TGTGCCAGCAGCCGACAGGGTGAAAGCATTCAGTACTTC.

As to this clonotype: Germline and junction disagree at one end, which may indicate a read error. The rearrangement links TRBV4-2 to TRBJ1-2, with a tentative D call TRBD1 (5 bases). Germline V lookup: CDR1 LGHNA, CDR2 YNFKEQ. The CDR3 totals 13 residues. This CDR3 is CASSQGTNYGYTF. CDR3 in DNA: TGTGCCAGCAGCCAAGGGACAAACTATGGCTACACTTTC.

A remark on this clonotype: This may stem from a read error, because a much larger clone lies one nucleotide away. The rearrangement links TRBV10-2 to TRBJ2-2, with unresolved D. V lost 5 bases, J lost 5 bases, and 21 bases lay in between. This CDR3 is built from 17 residues. Germline-derived CDR1 and CDR2 are WSHSY and SAAADI. In nucleotides, the CDR3 is TGCGCCAGCAGTAAGCACGGACCAGCTTCGAGGACCGGGGAGCTGTTTTTT. Translated: CASSKHGPASRTGELFF.

This clonotype was counted at least ten times. This chain connects TRBV12-3 or TRBV12-4 to TRBJ2-1, with D unclear. Trimming pared 6 bases from V and 6 bases from J, leaving 9 bases between. CDR3 length equals 12 residues. For the CDR3, the DNA is TGTGCCAGCAGCCTACTCGGCAATGAGCAGTTCTTC. Translated: CASSLLGNEQFF.

On this clonotype: One junction end disagrees with the germline gene, perhaps due to a read error. The genes are TRBV5-1 and TRBJ2-7; 10 bases align to TRBD1. This CDR3 comprises 16 residues. Germline lookup yields CDR1 SGHRS and CDR2 YFSETQ. The CDR3 reads CTSSLGGTGVQYEQYF. The CDR3, as DNA: TGCACCAGCAGCTTGGGGGGGACAGGGGTTCAGTACGAGCAGTACTTC.

V and J are TRBV12-3 or TRBV12-4 and TRBJ2-7; the D is unclear. V was pared by 2 bases and J by 3 bases, with 11 bases between. The CDR3 length is 14 residues. The CDR3 DNA sequence: TGTGCCAGCAGTTTAAAGGGTCGTGGCTACGAGCAGTACTTC. As protein: CASSLKGRGYEQYF.

The chain combines TRBV5-1 with TRBJ2-7; 8 bases agree with TRBD1. V lost 0 bases and J lost 4; bases outside the gene matches: 9. Germline loops: CDR1 SGHRS, CDR2 YFSETQ. This CDR3 is 16 amino acids long. In DNA form, the CDR3 reads TGCGCCAGCAGCTTGGTCTTAGGGGACAGGACATACGAGCAGTACTTC. This gives the protein CASSLVLGDRTYEQYF.

The chain employs TRBV2 and TRBJ2-3; TRBD2 matches at 8 bases. Trimming at V came to 4 bases and at J to 6 bases, leaving 9 bases not matched to a gene. The CDR3 is 15 residues long. Germline V gene data show CDR1 as SNHLY and CDR2 as FYNNEI. CDR3 residues: CASSAAGGDGDTQYF. The CDR3 bases are TGTGCCAGCAGTGCGGCGGGAGGAGATGGGGATACGCAGTATTTT.